This TCR beta chain appears in the sequencing data of a study of HIV-infected patients and healthy controls (dated by TCRdb to about 2014). Study-wide context: After three months of therapy, CD4 counts in 14 of 16 patients increased to a modest but significant degree while remaining below normal ranges. The CD4:CD8 ratio rose slightly, whereas CD8 counts showed no consistent shift during early therapy. Viral load became undetectable in about 70% of the 16 patients by the second bleed and in all patients after a further year of therapy. Overall T-cell lymphocytopenia was not observed in the patients, and no significant difference from controls was found in total CDR3 counts per chain. The study asked whether deep sequencing of the TCR repertoire from small blood samples of HIV patients could detect immune perturbation and reconstitution. The study at large found these results: Donor HLA types were not determined in the study. Healthy controls shared more CDR3s between individuals than HIV+ patients, by Jaccard index and by count of highly shared sequences. The observed differences in diversity were not explained by the slight differences in age and sex profiles between the study cohorts. MAIT cell alpha-chain CDR3s were found at high frequency in healthy controls but were severely depleted in HIV+ repertoires. The pairing of alpha and beta chains was not determined in the samples. Treated samples represented only roughly 3 months of therapy, a duration arguably insufficient for detecting immune reconstitution in view of low adult thymic output. Size-matched repertoire data did not replicate the apparent post-therapy recovery of the Gini index in HIV-infected patients. Sequencing depth was restricted by the use of whole blood, which also prevented the dynamics of distinct T-cell subpopulations from being separated. Oligoclonality may be reflected in the significantly higher mean Gini indices of HIV-infected repertoires compared with controls. Healthy control repertoires showed roughly threefold more distinct CDR3s and higher Shannon diversity than untreated HIV+ repertoires. Rare events from HIV-infected data received too much weight under size-matching, and comparisons were complicated by unequal numbers of distinct sequences between patients and controls. Most CMV-associated CDR3s became more frequent during therapy, although their change was not significant, whereas HIV-associated CDR3s showed a significant decrease in frequency. Processing was restricted to sixteen HIV-infected individuals, which the authors judged to be a major constraint on the generalizability of the findings. Eight alpha and eight beta V genes showed significantly different mean usage between HIV-infected patients and controls.

This clonotype was observed many times. Its specific antigen is unknown. No base quality information exists; no much larger clone differs at one position. After antiretroviral therapy began, follow-up blood was collected from HIV-infected patients roughly three months, about 14 weeks, later. Since whole blood was used without any cell fractionation, the repertoire reflected all peripheral T cells in unsorted form. A 2.5 ml sample of peripheral blood was drawn into Tempus tubes for RNA extraction. Patients were deemed ineligible for enrollment if they had febrile or AIDS-related illness, tumors, hepatitis B or C coinfection, immunomodulatory therapy, recent vaccination or treatment interruptions. Residual genomic DNA was removed with the TURBO-DNase kit and globin mRNA was depleted with GLOBINclear. The CDR3 has 16 amino acids, counting the end cysteine and phenylalanine. The only DNA kept is the CDR3, 48 bases in frame from the first base. The germline V end is reduced by 2 bases and the J end by 7 bases; junction bases left unmatched: 10. Sequences SEHNR (CDR1) and FQNEAQ (CDR2) are obtained from the germline V gene (reference sequence).

SuperScript III was used to reverse transcribe 500 ng RNA with primers targeting the alpha and beta constant regions. Separate libraries for the alpha and beta chains were generated through chain-specific third strand synthesis that incorporated multiplexing indices. To avoid primer bias, the protocol used one single primer pair to amplify every rearrangement within a chain, and the protocol also attached molecular barcodes to each cDNA molecule. T4 RNA Ligase 1 joined purified cDNA to a 5' RACE adapter that carried a random hexamer and the SP2 sequencing primer site. Second strand synthesis was performed with Phusion polymerase and primed from the SP2 site, and slow temperature ramps were applied to favor optimal annealing. Joined together, two random hexamer sequences that had both been added before amplification formed the 12-nucleotide barcode of each molecule. A brief initial PCR introduced P5 and P7 adapter elements together with a second index, and a 23-cycle amplification PCR using P5s and P7 primers was subsequently performed. A total of about 25 PCR cycles were applied to the libraries, which were quantified on a Qubit, sized on a Bioanalyzer, and diluted to 4 nM. Normalized libraries were sequenced on an Illumina MiSeq with 2 x 250 paired-end kits. Reverse transcription reactions were cleaned up on MinElute columns and eluted into around 10 ul Tris-Cl. Adapter ligations ran for 23 hours at 16 degrees C and were afterwards cleaned with AMPure XP beads at a 1:1 ratio. From the authors' description of their analysis: Demultiplexed FASTQ files were processed with a modified Decombinator that output V, J, insert and barcode information. Sequences that shared a barcode but differed from the dominant sequence were treated as errors and discarded, and barcodes were clustered at Levenshtein distance 3 and counted to estimate the original cDNA molecules. Downstream analyses used R packages ineq, vegan, igraph and RCytoscape, with IMGT nomenclature and CDR3 definitions. The authors computed V gene usage over distinct sequences and counted each TCR a single time to avoid skew from clonal expansion. Similarity networks connected unique CDR3 amino acid sequences within a donor whenever two sequences differed by a single Levenshtein edit. In the repertoires, a search was made for a compiled set of published HIV-specific CDR3s (approximately 90 alpha, 700 or so beta) and CMV-specific CDR3s (under 14 alpha, 253 beta). It was shown by random subsampling to size-matched repertoires that the decreased diversity of patients was not caused by their lower sequence numbers. TCRdb reran the public reads through fastp at Q25 and MiXCR, keeping productive beta chains. Rows are unified per CDR3 protein, each entry keeping the most common DNA and genes. TCRdb's processing, not the study's, gives the V and J calls here. For this sample the table gives several thousand distinct CDR3 sequences, of which roughly 9.4% were detected only once. Jointly, the top ten make up under 25% of the sample.

The material sequenced was blood, taken during antiretroviral therapy. The source is an adult with HIV infection. The chain employs TRBV7-9 and TRBJ1-5; a stretch of 8 junction bases matches TRBD1. The CDR3 protein is CASSLYAGQGGQPQHF. DNA sequence: TGTGCCAGCAGCTTATACGCCGGACAGGGAGGCCAGCCCCAGCATTTT.